These 9 T cell receptor beta chains were sequenced from one sample in a study of T cell responses to AZD1222 COVID-19 vaccine. Assay: immunoSEQ multiplex PCR; the TCRdb copy retains only in-frame clones and omits some. Altogether about 150,000 clones are present, more than 85% being singletons, with the ten largest covering more than 6.5%. Sequenced material: peripheral blood, taken after recovery from COVID-19. These receptor sequences come from an adult who had recovered from COVID-19.

This chain connects TRBV7-2 to TRBJ1-2, with a weak D call TRBD1 (5 bases). The germline gives CDR1 SGHTA, CDR2 FQGNSA. This CDR3 spans 14 amino acids. Trimming took 5 bases from V and 5 from J, leaving 15 bases between them. CDR3 DNA: TGTGCCAGCAGCCTCGGGGGGGATGGGTATGGCTACACCTTC. As protein: CASSLGGDGYGYTF.

This chain links TRBV3-1 (or the pseudogene TRBV3-2) with TRBJ2-1, with D possibly matching TRBD1 (5 bases). Germline CDR1 reads LGHDT; CDR2 reads YNNKEL (reference sequence). CDR3 length: 15 amino acids. V lost 4 bases and J lost 2, with 12 bases in between. The CDR3: CASSPQQDAYNEQFF. The DNA for the CDR3 is TGTGCCAGCAGCCCTCAACAGGATGCCTACAATGAGCAGTTCTTC.

Of note for this clone: This specimen includes other DNA sequences encoding the same CDR3. The V and J genes are TRBV6-1 and TRBJ1-1; D gene uncertain. Germline-derived CDR1 and CDR2 are MNHNS and SASEGT. The CDR3 is 13 residues long. Deletions cut 2 bases from V and 1 base from J, with 5 bases between. CDR3 nucleotides: TGTGCCAGCAGTGAAACAAAGAACACTGAAGCTTTCTTT. Translating gives CASSETKNTEAFF.

CDR3 DNA: TGTGCCAGCAGTGAAGGATCGACCCCGGCGGCTTTCTTT. Amino acids: CASSEGSTPAAFF. The gene calls are TRBV25-1 and TRBJ1-1; D is ambiguous. CDR1 and CDR2 (germline): MGHDK, SYGVNS. V dropped 2 bases and J dropped 11 bases, with 15 bases sitting between them. This CDR3 is built from 13 residues.

J is TRBJ1-6 and V is TRBV5-4; a weak D match, TRBD1 (6 bases). Germline V gene lookup returns CDR1 SGHNT and CDR2 YYREEE (reference sequence). This CDR3 spans 15 amino acids. V gave up 4 bases and J gave up 9 bases, with 17 bases separating them. In nucleotides, the CDR3 is TGTGCCAGCAGCATGGACCGAGGGACATCTTCACCCCTCCACTTT. This sequence encodes CASSMDRGTSSPLHF.

The CDR3: CASSGAENKNIQYF. CDR3 nucleotide sequence: TGTGCCAGTTCGGGAGCTGAAAACAAAAACATTCAGTACTTC. The chain combines TRBV28 with TRBJ2-4; a weak D match, TRBD2 (6 bases). Trimming left V 9 bases short and J 3 bases short, with 15 bases between. CDR3 length: 14 amino acids. From germline, CDR1 is MDHEN and CDR2 SYDVKM.

The J gene is TRBJ2-7, the V gene TRBV11-2; TRBD2 matches 7 bases. Germline lookup yields CDR1 SGHAT and CDR2 FQNNGV. CDR3 length: 15 amino acids. V shed 5 bases and J 3 bases; nucleotides not matched to a gene: 10. CDR3: CASSPPGLHLYEQYF. CDR3 nucleotide sequence: TGTGCCAGCAGCCCTCCGGGACTACACCTCTACGAGCAGTACTTC.

The rearrangement links TRBV3-1 (or the pseudogene TRBV3-2) to TRBJ1-2; D is possibly TRBD1 (5 bases). V shed 3 bases and J shed 7 bases, with 12 bases lying between them. This CDR3 region has 13 residues. The germline CDR1 and CDR2 sequences are LGHDT and YNNKEL (reference sequence). The CDR3 here is CASSHRALSGYTF. CDR3 nucleotides: TGTGCCAGCAGCCACAGGGCGCTCAGTGGCTACACCTTC.

V is TRBV29-1 and J is TRBJ1-1; maybe TRBD1 (6 bases). Trimming shortened V by 5 bases and J by 3 bases, and 13 bases separated the two germline ends. The CDR3 runs to 13 residues. The germline gives CDR1 SQVTM, CDR2 ANQGSEA. The CDR3 region has the DNA TGCAGCGTTCTCACAGGGTCATACACTGAAGCTTTCTTT. It codes for CSVLTGSYTEAFF.